This T cell receptor (beta chain) was found in a study of OX40 agonist ivuxolimab in advanced cancers. General notes on the study: Ivuxolimab was a fully human IgG2 agonistic monoclonal antibody targeting the costimulatory receptor OX40 (CD134). Intravenous ivuxolimab was administered to patients every 2 weeks at six dose levels: 0.01, 0.1, 0.3, 1.5, 3 and 10 mg/kg. Of the roughly 50 dose-escalation patients, hepatocellular carcinoma was present in approximately 20, melanoma in some 15, renal cell carcinoma in 9 and head and neck cancer in 9. In the dose-escalation cohort, nearly 85% of patients were male, and the mean age was approximately 60 years with a range of about 20 to 80. Prior anti-PD-1, anti-PD-L1 or anti-CTLA-4 therapy was permitted, and checkpoint inhibitors had been received by more than 35% of dose-escalation patients. Partial responses occurred in three dose-escalation patients, of whom one had hepatocellular carcinoma and two had cutaneous melanoma. Peripheral TCRbeta sequencing was intended to test whether TCR sequence diversity was altered and clonal T-cell expansion was caused by ivuxolimab. The paper reports the monotherapy dose-escalation portion (N of about 50 patients) of the phase I ivuxolimab trial. Results and caveats for the whole study, not just this receptor: After ivuxolimab, more expanded clones were found on average in CD8+ T cells than in CD4+ T cells. At doses from 0.1 to 3.0 mg/kg, clonal expansion was seen in both CD4+ and CD8+ blood T cells between baseline and week 6. In the 0.1-3.0 mg/kg groups, partial responders had among the lowest normalized peripheral clonal expansion, particularly in CD8+ T cells. Low levels of normalized T-cell clonal expansion were also seen in some nonresponding patients. The antigen specificity of the peripheral T cells that underwent clonal expansion was not determined.

The trial excluded patients who had a history of autoimmune disease or were on systemic immunosuppression. Peripheral blood for TCR sequencing was collected from all dose cohorts at baseline, on cycle 4 day 1, and on cycle 7 day 1. Samples were obtained from an open-label, multicenter, first-in-human phase I dose-escalation trial of ivuxolimab. The trial enrolled adults with locally advanced or metastatic head and neck squamous cell, hepatocellular, melanoma or renal cell carcinoma. CD4+ and CD8+ T cells were sorted separately from peripheral blood before TCR sequencing. To sequence the TCRbeta CDR3 region, genomic DNA was isolated from the sorted cells. The immunoSEQ Assay was used to sequence the TCRbeta CDR3 regions. TCRdb's version of the immuneACCESS table is confined to in-frame rearrangements and falls short of the full clone set. An unresolved V gene accounts for under half of the shortfall where checked; the remainder is of unknown origin. A total of roughly 26,000 clones appear in this sample, roughly 89% of them only once. In total, the top ten clones hold roughly a fifth of the sample.

Regarding this clone: Its antigen is still unknown. Per-base qualities were not stored, and no clone one base away is much larger.

The CDR3 runs 15 residues from the cysteine to the phenylalanine. Kept here is only the CDR3 DNA, which spans 45 bases and is read in frame from base 1. The germline V gene yields MDHEN for CDR1 and SYDVKM for CDR2. The trim is 8 bases for V and 8 bases for J, with a gap of 22 bases between the germline ends. The receptor chain draws on TRBV28 and TRBJ2-1, and the D gene may be TRBD2, 5 bases matching. Sequenced material: CD4+ or CD8+ T cells sorted from blood, taken in a trial of the OX40 agonist ivuxolimab. The source of this sequence is an adult with an advanced solid tumor such as melanoma, head and neck, liver or kidney cancer. At the DNA level, the sequence is TGTGCCAGCCTCGCGGACTCCGTTACGGTGGATGAGCAGTTCTTC. This translates into CASLADSVTVDEQFF.